This record covers a single T cell receptor beta chain. The entry originates in a study of cytomegalovirus exposure and HLA in healthy donors. Use of 60 Vbeta and 13 Jbeta primers characterized the PCR. Data came from immunoSEQ multiplex PCR; TCRdb stores just in-frame clones and leaves some out. Of 250,000 or so clones in the sample, more than 75% were seen once. Trimming took 8 bases from V and 7 from J; bases not matched to a gene: 7. CDR1 and CDR2 (germline): LNHDA, SQIVND (reference sequence). The CDR3 extends over 13 amino acids. The source material was PBMCs. The clonotype comes from a human donor in good health. This chain links TRBV19 with TRBJ1-4; 7 bases agree with TRBD1. The CDR3 here is CASHRGSREKLFF. The CDR3 DNA sequence: TGTGCCAGTCACAGGGGCTCTCGTGAAAAACTGTTTTTT.